The 13 T cell receptor beta chains given below trace back to one sample, sequenced in a study of T cells in Graves' hyperthyroidism and ophthalmopathy. Researchers amplified the TCR beta CDR3 regions from RNA transcripts. HTBI primers were employed in a first-round RT-PCR of the TCR CDR3. TCRdb called the multiplex PCR reads again in MiXCR, with one record for every CDR3 protein. The sample carries under 40,000 distinct CDR3 sequences, about 50% recorded once. Sequencing was performed on blood. These receptors were collected from a woman aged 45-65 years with Graves' hyperthyroidism that later progressed to Graves' ophthalmopathy.

The CDR3, as DNA: TGTGCCTGGACAGGGGGGAGTTTTTTAGGGTACCAAGAGACCCAGTACTTC. Residues: CAWTGGSFLGYQETQYF. The chain carries TRBV30 and TRBJ2-5, with TRBD1 as a possible D gene (7 bases). The CDR3 is 17 residues long. Trimming removed 4 bases from V and 0 bases from J, with 21 bases in between. Germline V gives CDR1 GTSNPN, CDR2 SVGIG (reference sequence).

This clonotype was observed at least ten times. The rearrangement joins TRBV12-3 or TRBV12-4 to TRBJ1-6; D ambiguous. This CDR3 comprises 12 residues. V lost 2 bases and J lost 10, with 6 bases in between. CDR3 sequence reads: CASSLRSSPLHF. DNA for the CDR3: TGTGCCAGCAGTTTACGCAGCTCACCCCTCCACTTT.

V is TRBV2 and J is TRBJ2-7, with D perhaps matching TRBD1 (6 bases). Germline V lookup: CDR1 SNHLY, CDR2 FYNNEI. The V end lost 4 bases, the J end lost 2 bases, and 12 bases lay between the germline ends. The CDR3 covers 14 residues. The CDR3 spells CASSALRGPYEQYF. CDR3 nucleotides: TGTGCCAGCAGTGCGCTCAGGGGACCCTACGAGCAGTACTTC. Full variable domain (rest looked up from reference TRBV2 and TRBJ2-7): EPEVTQTPSHQVTQMGQEVILRCVPISNHLYFYWYRQILGQKVEFLVSFYNNEISEKSEIFDDQFSVERPDGSNFTLKIRSTKLEDSAMYFCASSALRGPYEQYFGPGTRLTVT.

This clonotype was observed at least ten times. The CDR3 spells CASSFNTNTGELFF. The CDR3 nucleotides read TGCGCCAGCAGCTTTAATACAAACACCGGGGAGCTGTTTTTT. This chain joins TRBV5-1 and TRBJ2-2, with unresolved D. Germline lookup yields CDR1 SGHRS and CDR2 YFSETQ. The germline V and J ends were trimmed by 2 bases and 2 bases, with 7 bases remaining between them. The CDR3 extends over 14 amino acids.

This clonotype has only a few counts. The chain links TRBV7-3 to TRBJ1-3, with D tentatively TRBD1 (6 bases). The V gene lost 2 bases and the J gene lost 2 bases, with 7 bases spanning the gap. CDR1 and CDR2 from the germline V gene are SGHTA and FQGTGA. The CDR3 is 14 residues long. DNA for the CDR3: TGTGCCAGCAGCTTAGGACAGCCTGGAAACACCATATATTTT. Protein: CASSLGQPGNTIYF.

The rearrangement links TRBV20-1 to TRBJ2-3; no definite D call. The germline gives CDR1 DFQATT, CDR2 SNEGSKA (reference sequence). There are 15 residues in the CDR3. Trimming removed 1 base at V and 4 bases at J, with 15 bases between. The CDR3 sequence: CSARAARLSSDTQYF. In DNA, the CDR3 is TGCAGTGCTAGAGCTGCCCGACTTTCGTCAGATACGCAGTATTTT.

The DNA for the CDR3 is TGTGCCAGTAGTATGGGACTCGGGGCGGGGAGAAACACCATATATTTT. This translates into CASSMGLGAGRNTIYF. J is TRBJ1-3 and V is TRBV19, with a weak D call TRBD1 (5 bases). The V end was cut by 3 bases, the J end by 5 bases, with 17 bases between. Looked up from germline, CDR1 is LNHDA and CDR2 is SQIVND (reference sequence). The CDR3 covers 16 residues.

This clonotype showed up many times. The chain joins TRBV27 to TRBJ2-3; 7 nucleotides match TRBD2. Germline trimming cut 3 bases from V and 5 bases from J; bases unmatched to any gene: 8. CDR1 is MNHEY, CDR2 SMNVEV, per germline (reference sequence). This CDR3 spans 15 amino acids. DNA of the CDR3: TGTGCCAGCAGTTTGGGGCGCGGGAGTAGAGATACGCAGTATTTT. It translates to CASSLGRGSRDTQYF.

The table lists this clonotype with a count of one. As the CDR3 is not closed by the conserved phenylalanine or tryptophan, this likely results from a read error. The DNA is left out, because the CDR3 cannot be placed on it with certainty; the CDR3 is given as TCRdb lists it. The V and J genes are TRBV6-1 and TRBJ2-7; the table calls TRBD2, which could not be checked here. A total of 14 residues make up the CDR3, ends included. Germline CDR1 MNHNS, CDR2 SASEGT. The CDR3: CASSSRTSGYEQCC.

This clonotype showed up many times. CDR3: CASSYPGTSGRNNEQFF. For the CDR3, the DNA is TGTGCCAGCAGTTACCCCGGGACTAGCGGGAGAAACAATGAGCAGTTCTTC. The gene calls are TRBV6-2 or TRBV6-3 and TRBJ2-1; 14 bases fit TRBD2. CDR3 length: 17 residues. The germline V gene encodes CDR1 MNHEY and CDR2 SVGEGT. V dropped 2 bases and J dropped 5; count of bases not matched to a gene: 5.

This clonotype was seen repeatedly, ten times or more. V gene TRBV12-3 or TRBV12-4 combines with J gene TRBJ2-1; D gene ambiguous. V was pared by 2 bases and J by 7 bases, with 6 bases between. CDR3 length: 12 amino acids. CDR3 DNA: TGTGCCAGCAGTTTAAGTGCGAATGAGCAGTTCTTC. Translated, it gives CASSLSANEQFF.

Relative to its sample, this clonotype is medium-sized. The chain joins TRBV7-2 to TRBJ2-7; 8 bases are shared with TRBD2. The CDR3 is 15 amino acids. Germline V gives CDR1 SGHTA, CDR2 FQGNSA. Germline trimming cut 3 bases from V and 5 bases from J; bases unmatched to any gene: 9. The CDR3 DNA sequence: TGTGCCAGCAGCTTCCGGGGGGGCGCAGGTGACGAGCAGTACTTC. Translated: CASSFRGGAGDEQYF.

This clonotype was recorded many times. This chain links TRBV5-1 with TRBJ2-1; D tentatively fits TRBD1 or TRBD2 (5 bases each). Germline CDR1 and CDR2: SGHRS and YFSETQ. V was shortened by 0 bases and J by 3 bases, with 10 bases between the two germline ends. This CDR3 comprises 15 residues. The CDR3 DNA is TGCGCCAGCAGCTTGGGAGGGGCTGACTACAATGAGCAGTTCTTC. Translation: CASSLGGADYNEQFF.